A single sample gave rise to the 27 T cell receptor beta chains below, sequenced in a study of regulatory T cells in long-lasting Graves disease. Arm-PCR with iRepertoire HTBI primers amplified the CDR3 regions for these TCR beta libraries. TCRdb re-analysed the multiplex PCR reads in MiXCR, keeping a single row per CDR3 protein. The data show roughly 470,000 distinct CDR3 sequences, with less than 25% seen just once and 7% to 9.5% held by the top ten. As to time point: persistent/refractory GD, antithyroid drugs over 5 years with positive TRAb. The authors made the TCR library using RNA they extracted from PBMCs. Sequenced here: peripheral blood mononuclear cells (PBMCs), sampled when the disease was refractory, from a patient treated with antithyroid drugs. The receptors come from a female donor with Graves disease.

The chain has TRBV6-1 and TRBJ2-2; D is unresolved. CDR3 length: 12 residues. The germline gives CDR1 MNHNS, CDR2 SASEGT. The ends were cut back, 7 bases at V and 8 bases at J, with 11 bases in the middle. The CDR3 nucleotides are TGTGCCAGCAAGGAATTGGCAGGGGAGCTGTTTTTT. Translating gives CASKELAGELFF.

This clonotype occurred many times. This chain uses TRBV28 with TRBJ2-7; D perhaps matches TRBD2 (5 bases). Deletions cut 7 bases from V and 2 bases from J, with 15 bases between. The CDR3 extends over 14 amino acids. Germline CDR1 MDHEN, CDR2 SYDVKM. In nucleotides, the CDR3 is TGTGCCAGCACTCGTGCGGGCAGTACCTACGAGCAGTACTTC. This sequence encodes CASTRAGSTYEQYF.

Ten or more counts support this clonotype. This chain links TRBV12-3 or TRBV12-4 with TRBJ1-1; no reliable D call. The CDR3 covers 13 residues. Trimming left V 7 bases short and J 7 bases short, with 16 bases between. CDR3 sequence (DNA): TGTGCCAGCACTCCCCGGGTCCGGGGTGAAGCTTTCTTT. Residues: CASTPRVRGEAFF.

This clonotype was counted only a few times. Since the CDR3 does not end with the conserved phenylalanine or tryptophan, this likely comes from a read error. The chain recombines TRBV27 with TRBJ1-4; 8 bases are a match to TRBD1. V trimming: 5 bases; J trimming: 0 bases; junction bases outside the gene matches: 11. In germline, CDR1 is MNHEY, CDR2 SMNVEV (reference sequence). This CDR3 has 18 amino acids. The CDR3 nucleotides read TGTGCCAGCAGTCCGATCGGGACAGGAAGCTCAACTAATGAAAAACTGTTTCTT. This translates into CASSPIGTGSSTNEKLFL.

This clonotype occurred many times. The J gene is TRBJ1-5, the V gene TRBV2, with D possibly TRBD1 on 6 matching bases. V was clipped by 5 bases and J by 3 bases, with 11 bases between them. There are 14 residues in the CDR3. The V gene's germline CDR1 is SNHLY and CDR2 FYNNEI. The CDR3 DNA reads TGTGCCAGCAGTCTGGGGGCTTACAATCAGCCCCAGCATTTT. Translation: CASSLGAYNQPQHF.

This clonotype came up many times. V is TRBV25-1 and J is TRBJ1-2, with 11 bases matching TRBD1. Germline V gene lookup returns CDR1 MGHDK and CDR2 SYGVNS. Unmatched junction bases numbered 6, after V lost 3 bases and J lost 3 bases. The CDR3 consists of 16 residues. CDR3 amino acids: CASSDPGQGVDYGYTF. The CDR3, as DNA: TGTGCCAGCAGTGACCCGGGACAGGGGGTCGACTATGGCTACACCTTC.

This clonotype has more than one count but fewer than ten. J is TRBJ2-6 and V is TRBV6-2 or TRBV6-3, with a possible D match to TRBD1 (5 bases). Trimming cost V 5 bases and J 0 bases, with 8 bases left between them. Germline V CDR1 and CDR2: MNHEY, SVGEGT. CDR3 length: 15 residues. CDR3 DNA sequence: TGTGCCAGCAGTCACGACAGCTCTGGGGCCAACGTCCTGACTTTC. This encodes CASSHDSSGANVLTF.

In the case of this clonotype: A much larger clone differs from this one at a single base, so this may be a read error. CDR3 nucleotide sequence: TGTGCCAGCAGCGTGAAAGCAGGGGGTCCCCCGGTATACACTGAAGCTTTCTTT. Its protein is CASSVKAGGPPVYTEAFF. The chain uses TRBV7-3 and TRBJ1-1; 7 nucleotides match TRBD1. Germline V lookup: CDR1 SGHTA, CDR2 FQGTGA. With V trimmed by 5 bases and J by 3 bases, 18 bases remained unmatched. The CDR3 loop spans 18 amino acids. Together with reference TRBV7-3 and TRBJ1-1, the CDR3 gives the full variable domain: GAGVSQTPSNKVTEKGKYVELRCDPISGHTALYWYRQSLGQGPEFLIYFQGTGAADDSGLPNDRFFAVRPEGSVSTLKIQRTERGDSAVYLCASSVKAGGPPVYTEAFFGQGTRLTVV.

The rearrangement uses TRBV28 and TRBJ2-3, with TRBD1 matching 7 bases. The CDR3 totals 14 residues. Germline V gene data show CDR1 as MDHEN and CDR2 as SYDVKM. After removal of 6 bases from V and 1 base from J, the junction contained 4 bases not matched to a gene. CDR3 in DNA: TGTGCCAGCAGCCCTGGGACAGGCACAGATACGCAGTATTTT. This encodes CASSPGTGTDTQYF.

The chain recombines TRBV3-1 with TRBJ2-3; no clear D. The germline gives CDR1 LGHDT, CDR2 YNNKEL (reference sequence). Trimming pared 3 bases from V and 4 bases from J, leaving 5 bases between. This CDR3 is 12 amino acids long. CDR3 residues: CASSQWADTQYF. As DNA, the CDR3 is TGTGCCAGCAGCCAGTGGGCAGATACGCAGTATTTT.

J is TRBJ2-7 and V is TRBV11-2; 13 nucleotides match TRBD2. Germline V gives CDR1 SGHAT, CDR2 FQNNGV. Germline trimming cut 4 bases from V and 1 base from J; bases unmatched to any gene: 4. The CDR3 is 16 amino acids. The CDR3 sequence: CASSSPTSGRSYEQYF. In nucleotides, the CDR3 is TGTGCCAGCAGCTCCCCGACTAGCGGGAGGTCCTACGAGCAGTACTTC.

As for this clonotype: A read error may be the cause here, since a much bigger clone is one base away. This chain uses TRBV27 with TRBJ1-1; 7 bases align to TRBD1. This CDR3 has 16 residues. CDR1 MNHEY and CDR2 SMNVEV come from the germline V gene (reference sequence). The CDR3 DNA follows: TGTGCCAGCAGTCCCCACGGACAGGTAATGAACAATGAAGCTTTCTTT. It encodes CASSPHGQVMNNEAFF.

The V gene is TRBV5-4, the J gene TRBJ2-5; D unclear. The germline V gene has CDR1 SGHNT and CDR2 YYREEE (reference sequence). V was shortened by 3 bases and J by 1 base, with 7 bases between the two germline ends. This CDR3 has 13 amino acids. CDR3 sequence: CASSSPIQETQYF. The CDR3 DNA is TGTGCCAGCAGCTCTCCAATCCAAGAGACCCAGTACTTC.

The V call is TRBV25-1, the J call TRBJ2-5; TRBD1 might be the D (6 bases). This CDR3 spans 14 amino acids. Deletions cut 3 bases from V and 3 bases from J, with 11 bases between. Germline V lookup: CDR1 MGHDK, CDR2 SYGVNS. Here the CDR3 reads CASSDLNREETQYF. CDR3 sequence (DNA): TGTGCCAGCAGTGACCTTAACAGGGAAGAGACCCAGTACTTC.

This clonotype was recorded at least ten times. This chain connects TRBV28 to TRBJ2-5; TRBD1 matches at 7 bases. CDR3 length: 14 residues. V gave up 3 bases and J gave up 4 bases; unmatched junction bases: 5. Germline V gene sequence: CDR1 MDHEN, CDR2 SYDVKM. The DNA of the CDR3 is TGTGCCAGCAGTTTGTCAGGGGGTGCAGAGACCCAGTACTTC. It encodes CASSLSGGAETQYF.

This clonotype was picked up many times. This chain joins TRBV28 and TRBJ1-2, with TRBD1 identical over 10 bases. CDR3 length equals 14 residues. J lost 9 bases, V lost 6 bases, and 10 bases had no gene match. Per the germline V gene, CDR1 is MDHEN and CDR2 is SYDVKM. The CDR3 DNA sequence: TGTGCCAGCAGACCCGGACAGGGGGGTAGTAGCTACACCTTC. Its translation: CASRPGQGGSSYTF.

This sequence joins TRBV9 and TRBJ2-2; 7 positions agree with TRBD2. The J segment lost 5 bases and the V segment lost 4 bases, leaving 8 bases of the junction unmatched. Germline loops: CDR1 SGDLS, CDR2 YYNGEE. The length of the CDR3 is 15 residues. CDR3 DNA sequence: TGTGCCAGCAGCCCGGGGGGATCGGGAACCGGGGAGCTGTTTTTT. Amino acids: CASSPGGSGTGELFF.

This clonotype was detected only a few times. The chain's CDR3 is CASSQELGSSGGYQETQYF. For the CDR3, the DNA is TGTGCCAGCAGCCAAGAACTAGGGTCCAGCGGGGGGTACCAAGAGACCCAGTACTTC. The chain couples TRBV3-1 to TRBJ2-5, with 9 bases identical to TRBD2. The CDR3 is 19 residues long. CDR1 LGHDT and CDR2 YNNKEL come from the germline V gene (reference sequence). J gave up 0 bases and V 0 bases, and 11 bases lay outside the gene matches.

The CDR3 DNA sequence: TGTGCCAGCAGCTCCCGACAGGGTTCCTACAATGAGCAGTTCTTC. Translation: CASSSRQGSYNEQFF. The chain combines TRBV13 with TRBJ2-1; 7 bases align to TRBD1. Germline V gene data show CDR1 as PRHDT and CDR2 as FYEKMQ (reference sequence). There are 15 residues in the CDR3. After removal of 4 bases from V and 1 base from J, the junction contained 4 bases not matched to a gene.

At least ten counts were recorded for this clonotype. This chain connects TRBV11-2 to TRBJ2-4, with TRBD1 identical over 10 bases. V shed 1 base, J shed 4 bases, and the junction held 1 base outside the gene matches. Germline values: CDR1 SGHAT, CDR2 FQNNGV. CDR3 length equals 15 residues. CDR3 residues: CASSLGDRGKNIQYF. The CDR3 nucleotides are TGTGCCAGCAGCTTAGGGGACAGGGGTAAAAACATTCAGTACTTC. Filled out from reference TRBV11-2 and TRBJ2-4, the complete variable domain reads EAGVAQSPRYKIIEKRQSVAFWCNPISGHATLYWYQQILGQGPKLLIQFQNNGVVDDSQLPKDRFSAERLKGVDSTLKIQPAKLEDSAVYLCASSLGDRGKNIQYFGAGTRLSVL.

Many counts were recorded for this clonotype. J is TRBJ1-1 and V is TRBV6-2 or TRBV6-3; D is possibly TRBD1 (6 bases). Per germline, CDR1 MNHEY and CDR2 SVGEGT. Between the trimmed V and J ends, which lost 4 bases and 6 bases, there was a span of 12 bases. This CDR3 region has 13 residues. CDR3 sequence: CASSSLQGPEAFF. The CDR3 DNA is TGTGCCAGCAGTTCCTTACAGGGCCCTGAAGCTTTCTTT.

This clonotype appeared many times. The chain is built from TRBV18 and TRBJ2-1, with D possibly matching TRBD1 (5 bases). The J call may not be correct, given that the DNA end is closer to TRBJ2-5. CDR3 size: 14 residues. Germline CDR1 is KGHSH and CDR2 is LQKENI. CDR3 sequence reads: CASSRTGRRETQYF. The CDR3 DNA sequence: TGTGCCAGCTCAAGAACAGGCAGGCGAGAGACCCAGTACTTC.

V gene TRBV12-3 or TRBV12-4 combines with J gene TRBJ2-2; D is ambiguous. The V and J ends lost 5 bases and 2 bases respectively, with 12 bases between them. There are 15 residues in the CDR3. The CDR3 DNA follows: TGTGCCAGCAGTAAACGGACGGTTAACACCGGGGAGCTGTTTTTT. Amino acids: CASSKRTVNTGELFF.

As regards this clonotype: A much larger clone lies one base from this, so it may be a read error. A read error is likely, as this CDR3 ends without the conserved phenylalanine or tryptophan. The CDR3 protein is CSVIRQGNYGYTL. CDR3 nucleotide sequence: TGCAGCGTGATTAGACAGGGCAACTATGGCTACACCCTC. The gene calls are TRBV29-1 and TRBJ1-2, with TRBD1 identical over 7 bases. This CDR3 region has 13 residues. Germline V CDR1 and CDR2: SQVTM, ANQGSEA. V was pared by 6 bases and J by 2 bases, with 6 bases of the junction left unmatched.

The CDR3 is CASSPGLDRHEQYF. The CDR3 DNA sequence: TGTGCCAGCTCACCGGGACTAGATCGCCACGAGCAGTACTTC. The chain uses TRBV18 and TRBJ2-7, with 8 bases lining up with TRBD2. The CDR3 has 14 amino acids. Germline V gives CDR1 KGHSH, CDR2 LQKENI. The V and J ends lost 3 bases and 5 bases, in that order; junction bases with no gene match: 6.

As for this clonotype: The junction and the germline gene differ at one end; a read error may be behind it. The gene calls are TRBV27 and TRBJ2-2; 10 bases agree with TRBD2. Germline lookup yields CDR1 MNHEY and CDR2 SMNVEV (reference sequence). The CDR3 spans 19 residues. This CDR3 reads CAGSFSRTSGLAGTGELFF. CDR3 DNA sequence: TGTGCCGGCAGTTTTTCCAGGACTAGCGGCTTGGCGGGGACCGGGGAGCTGTTTTTT.

The chain uses TRBV7-9 and TRBJ2-5; D is uncertain. The CDR3 length is 13 residues. Germline CDR1 and CDR2: SEHNR and FQNEAQ (reference sequence). V was clipped by 2 bases and J by 3 bases, with 7 bases between them. CDR3 in DNA: TGTGCCAGCAGCTTAAGCTCAGAAGAGACCCAGTACTTC. This translates into CASSLSSEETQYF.